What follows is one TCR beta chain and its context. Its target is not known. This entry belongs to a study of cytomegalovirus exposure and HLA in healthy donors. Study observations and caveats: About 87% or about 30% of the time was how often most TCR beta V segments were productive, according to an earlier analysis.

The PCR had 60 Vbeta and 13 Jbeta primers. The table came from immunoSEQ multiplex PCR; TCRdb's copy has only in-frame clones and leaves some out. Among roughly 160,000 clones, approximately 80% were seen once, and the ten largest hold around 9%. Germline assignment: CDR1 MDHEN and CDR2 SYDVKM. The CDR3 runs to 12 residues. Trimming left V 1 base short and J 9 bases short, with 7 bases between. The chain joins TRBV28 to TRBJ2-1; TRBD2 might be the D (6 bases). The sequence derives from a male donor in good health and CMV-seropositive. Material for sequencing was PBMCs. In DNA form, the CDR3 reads TGTGCCAGCAGTTTATTGGGGGGTGAGCAGTTCTTC. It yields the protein CASSLLGGEQFF.